A single sample gave rise to the 8 T cell receptor beta chains below, sequenced in a study of T cells in Graves' hyperthyroidism and ophthalmopathy. The TCR beta CDR3 regions underwent amplification using RNA transcripts as the source. First-round RT-PCR of the TCR CDR3 relied on the HTBI primer set. TCRdb independently ran MiXCR on the multiplex PCR reads; one entry per CDR3 protein. The sample holds under 350,000 distinct CDR3 sequences, 21% seen once. Sequenced input: blood. Every receptor here comes from a woman in her 50s with Graves' hyperthyroidism.

V usage is TRBV6-1 and J usage is TRBJ1-5; 7 nucleotides align to TRBD1. The CDR3 runs to 14 residues. V lost 6 bases, J lost 4 bases, and 6 bases stayed unmatched. The germline gives CDR1 MNHNS, CDR2 SASEGT. The CDR3 DNA follows: TGTGCCAGCAGAACAGGGGACTGGAATCAGCCCCAGCATTTT. Its protein is CASRTGDWNQPQHF.

This clonotype was detected only a few times. This chain connects TRBV5-1 to TRBJ1-6; maybe TRBD1 (5 bases). The germline V and J ends were trimmed by 4 bases and 4 bases, with 12 bases remaining between them. CDR1 is SGHRS and CDR2 is YFSETQ in the germline V gene. The CDR3 is made up of 15 amino acids. The CDR3 coding sequence is TGCGCCAGCAGCCTTTCCGGGACGTATAATTCACCCCTCCACTTT. Translating gives CASSLSGTYNSPLHF. The full variable domain, completed using reference TRBV5-1 and TRBJ1-6, is KAGVTQTPRYLIKTRGQQVTLSCSPISGHRSVSWYQQTPGQGLQFLFEYFSETQRNKGNFPGRFSGRQFSNSRSEMNVSTLELGDSALYLCASSLSGTYNSPLHFGNGTRLTVT.

This clonotype was picked up many times. This rearrangement joins TRBV2 to TRBJ2-6; TRBD1 might be the D (6 bases). There are 15 residues in the CDR3. The germline gives CDR1 SNHLY, CDR2 FYNNEI. Between the trimmed V and J ends, which lost 6 bases and 0 bases, there was a span of 9 bases. DNA of the CDR3: TGTGCCAGCAGCCTACAGGGCTCTGGGGCCAACGTCCTGACTTTC. It codes for CASSLQGSGANVLTF.

This clonotype was detected many times. V is TRBV7-3 and J is TRBJ2-1; weak D call: TRBD2 (5 bases). From germline, CDR1 is SGHTA and CDR2 FQGTGA. The CDR3 is 13 amino acids. The V end was cut by 5 bases, the J end by 7 bases, with 12 bases between. CDR3 residues: CASSQSSGNEQFF. CDR3 nucleotide sequence: TGTGCCAGCAGCCAAAGTTCGGGGAATGAGCAGTTCTTC. Complete variable domain (other parts from reference TRBV7-3 and TRBJ2-1): GAGVSQTPSNKVTEKGKYVELRCDPISGHTALYWYRQSLGQGPEFLIYFQGTGAADDSGLPNDRFFAVRPEGSVSTLKIQRTERGDSAVYLCASSQSSGNEQFFGPGTRLTVL.

The genes are TRBV20-1 and TRBJ2-5; D remains unclear. The CDR3 contains 13 residues. Trimming removed 6 bases at V and 2 bases at J, with 13 bases between. Per germline, CDR1 DFQATT and CDR2 SNEGSKA (reference sequence). The CDR3 region is CSADRDPQETQYF. CDR3 sequence (DNA): TGCAGTGCGGATAGAGACCCTCAAGAGACCCAGTACTTC.

This clonotype was seen repeatedly, ten times or more. This sequence joins TRBV6-5 and TRBJ2-5, with D tentatively TRBD2 (6 bases). V gave up 2 bases and J gave up 2 bases, with 12 bases separating them. CDR3 length: 15 residues. CDR1 is MNHEY, CDR2 SVGAGI, per germline. The CDR3 nucleotides are TGTGCCAGCAGTTACGGCGGCAGCGGGCAAGAGACCCAGTACTTC. Translated, it gives CASSYGGSGQETQYF.

Ten or more counts support this clonotype. The gene calls are TRBV5-1 and TRBJ1-4; 12 bases match TRBD1. The CDR3 totals 18 residues. Germline CDR1 SGHRS, CDR2 YFSETQ. V gave up 4 bases and J gave up 0 bases; unmatched junction bases: 7. The CDR3 DNA follows: TGCGCCAGCAGCCGGGGACAGGGGGCGTTAGCAACTAATGAAAAACTGTTTTTT. Its translation: CASSRGQGALATNEKLFF.

The chain couples TRBV28 to TRBJ1-5; TRBD1 is a possible D gene (6 bases). V gave up 2 bases and J gave up 3 bases, with 8 bases separating them. The CDR3 runs to 14 residues. Germline V gene sequence: CDR1 MDHEN, CDR2 SYDVKM. CDR3 sequence reads: CASSLDRINQPQHF. CDR3 DNA: TGTGCCAGCAGTTTAGACAGGATCAATCAGCCCCAGCATTTT.